This T cell receptor (beta chain) was captured in a study of T cells after yellow fever vaccination (dated by TCRdb to about 2019). With respect to the entire study: Libraries from fractions with low cell numbers were prepared with the SMART-Seq v4 Ultra Low Input RNA kit. To track T-cell clones before and after primary and booster YFV17D yellow fever vaccination, bulk TCR alpha and beta repertoires were sequenced longitudinally. Blood samples were taken at several timepoints before and after primary and secondary immunization, and bulk PBMC replicates and cell subsets were isolated. The cohort comprised two healthy male donors, one aged 18 to 30 and one aged 30 to 40 years. Results the study describes overall, beyond this receptor: After the booster, most of the clones that had expanded following primary vaccination were detected again (almost 98% of CD4 and around 87% of CD8), which suggests that memory was broadly maintained. Because only a couple of donors were included in the study, the extent to which the findings can be generalized is limited. A small fraction of clonotypes appeared in both the CD4 and CD8 compartments, likely as a result of convergent recombination. The secondary T-cell response was found to be weaker but faster than the primary response, with a peak reached on day 5 rather than on day 15. Computational filtering was required because FACS-sorted repertoires could contain abundant contaminating clonotypes from the bulk population.

From the cysteine up to the phenylalanine, the CDR3 has a length of 13 residues. Only the CDR3 part of the read is kept: 39 bases, read in frame from the first base. In the germline V gene (reference sequence), CDR1 corresponds to DFQATT and CDR2 to SNEGSKA. The junction carries 7 bases between V and J, which are trimmed by 2 bases and 2 bases respectively. Sequencing relied on an Illumina NovaSeq 6000. TCR cDNA was synthesized by 5'RACE template switching, which introduced a universal primer site and unique molecular identifiers. cDNA synthesis was primed from both the TCR alpha and TCR beta constant segments. Libraries were amplified in two PCR steps, with sample barcodes and sequencing adapters added in the second step. Sequencing of libraries was done on Illumina HiSeq 2500 (2x100 bp) or NovaSeq (2x150 bp). In the source study's methods: MIGEC was used to demultiplex reads and collapse the reads into UMI consensus sequences, and MiXCR was used for V(D)J alignment. Vaccine-responding clonotypes were defined with edgeR using replicate PBMC samples, requiring FDR below 0.01 and a log2 fold change above 5 up to day 15. Each bulk clonotype was labeled CD4 or CD8 based on which sequenced repertoire, CD4 or CD8, contained the clonotype at higher abundance. TCRdb trimmed the raw reads at Q25, called clones with MiXCR and kept productive beta chains. Rows with one shared CDR3 protein collapse into an entry with the most common genes and DNA. These V and J calls originate from TCRdb's pipeline instead of the authors' own analysis. Recorded for this sample are about 250,000 distinct CDR3 sequences; roughly 3.7% of them occurred a single time. About 20% of the sample goes to the ten largest clones.

This clonotype has at least ten counts. This receptor's antigen is unknown. No base qualities exist here, and no much larger clone lies one base off it. In light of the paper, this sample's treatment or condition label describes: live attenuated yellow fever vaccine strain. At every blood-draw timepoint, two biological replicates of bulk PBMCs were collected. A standard Ficoll-Paque protocol was used to isolate PBMCs from peripheral blood. TriZol was used to extract RNA from bulk PBMCs, CD4 and CD8 fractions, and dextramer-positive and dextramer-negative fractions. The source of this sequence is a man aged 18 to 29 who received the YFV17D yellow fever vaccine. The chain employs TRBV20-1 and TRBJ1-5; 6 matching bases give a weak D call of TRBD1. The source was PBMCs, collected 15 days after the yellow fever booster vaccination. The nucleotides read TGCAGTGCTAGAAGGACAGGCAATCAGCCCCAGCATTTT. Its protein product is CSARRTGNQPQHF.